This TCR beta chain came from a study of blood T cell repertoires in COVID-19. Only in-frame clones appear in the TCRdb table, and some are missing; sequencing was by immunoSEQ multiplex PCR. The table has more than 300,000 clones, 75% to 90% seen once. Trimming cost V 3 bases and J 11 bases; bases outside gene matches: 3. This CDR3 comprises 11 residues. Germline-derived CDR1 and CDR2 are MNHEY and SVGAGI. This receptor was identified in a woman between 45 and 60 years old who had recovered from COVID-19. The sequenced material came from PBMCs or T cells enriched from blood (not recorded which). The gene calls are TRBV6-5 and TRBJ1-1; TRBD1 matches at 7 bases. For the CDR3, the DNA is TGTGCCAGCAGTTATTCGGACAGGGCTTTCTTT. Residues: CASSYSDRAFF.